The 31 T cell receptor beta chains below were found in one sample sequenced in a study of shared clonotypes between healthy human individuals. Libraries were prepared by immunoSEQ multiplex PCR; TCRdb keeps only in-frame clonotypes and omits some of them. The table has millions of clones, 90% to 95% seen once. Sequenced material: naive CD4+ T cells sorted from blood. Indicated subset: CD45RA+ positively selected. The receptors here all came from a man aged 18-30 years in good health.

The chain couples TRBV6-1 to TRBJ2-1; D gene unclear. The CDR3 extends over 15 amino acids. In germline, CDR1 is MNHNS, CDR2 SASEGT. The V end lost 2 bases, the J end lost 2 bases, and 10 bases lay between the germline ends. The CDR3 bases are TGTGCCAGCAGTGAAATCGGTTCTACCTACAATGAGCAGTTCTTC. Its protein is CASSEIGSTYNEQFF.

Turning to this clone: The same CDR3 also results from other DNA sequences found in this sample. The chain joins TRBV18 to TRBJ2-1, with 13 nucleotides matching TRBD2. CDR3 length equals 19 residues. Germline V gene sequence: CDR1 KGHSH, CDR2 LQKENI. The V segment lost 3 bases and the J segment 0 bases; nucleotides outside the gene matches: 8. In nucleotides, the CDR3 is TGTGCCAGCTCACCCAGACTAGCGGGGGGTTCCAGCTCCTACAATGAGCAGTTCTTC. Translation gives CASSPRLAGGSSSYNEQFF.

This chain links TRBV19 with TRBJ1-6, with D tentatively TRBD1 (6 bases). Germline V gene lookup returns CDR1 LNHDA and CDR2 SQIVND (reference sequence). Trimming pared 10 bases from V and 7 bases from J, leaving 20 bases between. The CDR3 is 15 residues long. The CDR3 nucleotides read TGTGCCACCCAGGGCGGGGGCGCGCGGAATTCACCCCTCCACTTT. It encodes CATQGGGARNSPLHF.

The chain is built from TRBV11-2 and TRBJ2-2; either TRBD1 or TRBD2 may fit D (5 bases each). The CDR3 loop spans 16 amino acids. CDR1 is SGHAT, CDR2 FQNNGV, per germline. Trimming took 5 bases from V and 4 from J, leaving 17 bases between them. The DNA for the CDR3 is TGTGCCAGCAGCCCGGGGCCGGGACCTTCCACCGGGGAGCTGTTTTTT. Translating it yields CASSPGPGPSTGELFF.

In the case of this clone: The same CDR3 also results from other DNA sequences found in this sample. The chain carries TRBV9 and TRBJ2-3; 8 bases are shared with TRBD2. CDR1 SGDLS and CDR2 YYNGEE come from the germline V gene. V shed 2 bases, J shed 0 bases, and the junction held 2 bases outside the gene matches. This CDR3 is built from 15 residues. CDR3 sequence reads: CASSVGLGSTDTQYF. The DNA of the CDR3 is TGTGCCAGCAGCGTGGGACTAGGGAGCACAGATACGCAGTATTTT.

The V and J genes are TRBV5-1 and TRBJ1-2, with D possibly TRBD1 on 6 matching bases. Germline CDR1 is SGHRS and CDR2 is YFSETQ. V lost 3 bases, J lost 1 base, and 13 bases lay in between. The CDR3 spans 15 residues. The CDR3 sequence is CASSSTTGVNYGYTF. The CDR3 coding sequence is TGCGCCAGCAGCTCGACGACAGGAGTTAACTATGGCTACACCTTC.

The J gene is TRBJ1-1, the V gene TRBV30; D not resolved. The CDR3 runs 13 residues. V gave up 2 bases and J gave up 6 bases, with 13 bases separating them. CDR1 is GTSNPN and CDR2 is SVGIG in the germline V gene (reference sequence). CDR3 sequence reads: CAWSPTVEAEAFF. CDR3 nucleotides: TGTGCCTGGAGTCCCACTGTCGAGGCTGAAGCTTTCTTT. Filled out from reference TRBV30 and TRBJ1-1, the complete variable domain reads SQTIHQWPATLVQPVGSPLSLECTVEGTSNPNLYWYRQAAGRGLQLLFYSVGIGQISSEVPQNLSASRPQDRQFILSSKKLLLSDSGFYLCAWSPTVEAEAFFGQGTRLTVV.

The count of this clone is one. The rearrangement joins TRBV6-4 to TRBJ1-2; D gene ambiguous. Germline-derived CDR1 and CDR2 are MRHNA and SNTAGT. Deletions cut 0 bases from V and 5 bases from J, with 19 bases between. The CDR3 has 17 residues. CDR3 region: CASSDSFRALDSYGYTF. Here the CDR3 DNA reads TGTGCCAGCAGTGACTCGTTCCGGGCCCTAGACTCATATGGCTACACCTTC.

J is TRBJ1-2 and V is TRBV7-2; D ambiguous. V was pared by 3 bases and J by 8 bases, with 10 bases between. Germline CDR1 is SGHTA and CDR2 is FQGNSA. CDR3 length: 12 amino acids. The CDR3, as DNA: TGTGCCAGCAGCTTTGCCAGGAACGGCTACACCTTC. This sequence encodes CASSFARNGYTF. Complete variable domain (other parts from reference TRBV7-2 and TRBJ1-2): GAGVSQSPSNKVTEKGKDVELRCDPISGHTALYWYRQSLGQGLEFLIYFQGNSAPDKSGLPSDRFSAERTGGSVSTLTIQRTQQEDSAVYLCASSFARNGYTFGSGTRLTVV.

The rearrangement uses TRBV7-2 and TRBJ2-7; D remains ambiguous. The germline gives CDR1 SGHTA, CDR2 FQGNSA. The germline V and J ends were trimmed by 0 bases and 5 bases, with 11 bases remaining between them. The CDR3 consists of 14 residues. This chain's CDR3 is CASSLAGLIHEQYF. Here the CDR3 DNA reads TGTGCCAGCAGCTTAGCAGGGCTAATCCACGAGCAGTACTTC.

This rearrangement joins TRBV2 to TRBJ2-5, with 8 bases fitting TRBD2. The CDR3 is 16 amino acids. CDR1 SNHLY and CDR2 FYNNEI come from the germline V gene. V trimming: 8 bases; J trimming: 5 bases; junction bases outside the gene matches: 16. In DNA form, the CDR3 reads TGTGCCAGCGGAAAAGGACTAACGGGGGGGCAGGAGACCCAGTACTTC. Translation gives CASGKGLTGGQETQYF.

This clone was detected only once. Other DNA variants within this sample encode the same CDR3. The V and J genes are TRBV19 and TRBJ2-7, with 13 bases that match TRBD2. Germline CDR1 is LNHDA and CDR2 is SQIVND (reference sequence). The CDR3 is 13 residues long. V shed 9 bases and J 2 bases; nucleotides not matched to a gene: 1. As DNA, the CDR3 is TGTGCCAGCGGACTAGCGGGGGCCTACGAGCAGTACTTC. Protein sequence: CASGLAGAYEQYF.

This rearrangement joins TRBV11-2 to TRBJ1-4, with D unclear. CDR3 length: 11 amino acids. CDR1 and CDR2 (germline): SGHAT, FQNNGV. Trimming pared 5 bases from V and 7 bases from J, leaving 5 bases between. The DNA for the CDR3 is TGTGCCAGCAGCGTGGGTGAAAAACTGTTTTTT. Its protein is CASSVGEKLFF. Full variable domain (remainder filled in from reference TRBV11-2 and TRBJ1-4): EAGVAQSPRYKIIEKRQSVAFWCNPISGHATLYWYQQILGQGPKLLIQFQNNGVVDDSQLPKDRFSAERLKGVDSTLKIQPAKLEDSAVYLCASSVGEKLFFGSGTQLSVL.

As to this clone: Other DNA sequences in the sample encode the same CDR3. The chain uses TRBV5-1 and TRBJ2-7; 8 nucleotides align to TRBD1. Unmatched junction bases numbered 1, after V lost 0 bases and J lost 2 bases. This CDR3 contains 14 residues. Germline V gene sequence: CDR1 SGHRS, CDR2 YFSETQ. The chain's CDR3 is CASSLGDRPYEQYF. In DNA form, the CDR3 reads TGCGCCAGCAGCTTGGGGGACAGGCCCTACGAGCAGTACTTC. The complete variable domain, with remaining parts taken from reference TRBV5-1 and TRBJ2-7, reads KAGVTQTPRYLIKTRGQQVTLSCSPISGHRSVSWYQQTPGQGLQFLFEYFSETQRNKGNFPGRFSGRQFSNSRSEMNVSTLELGDSALYLCASSLGDRPYEQYFGPGTRLTVT.

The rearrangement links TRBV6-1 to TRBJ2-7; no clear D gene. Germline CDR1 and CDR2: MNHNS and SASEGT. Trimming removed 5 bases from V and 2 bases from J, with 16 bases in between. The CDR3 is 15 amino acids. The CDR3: CASSSLDPVPYEQYF. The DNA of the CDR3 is TGTGCCAGCAGTTCACTGGACCCGGTCCCCTACGAGCAGTACTTC.

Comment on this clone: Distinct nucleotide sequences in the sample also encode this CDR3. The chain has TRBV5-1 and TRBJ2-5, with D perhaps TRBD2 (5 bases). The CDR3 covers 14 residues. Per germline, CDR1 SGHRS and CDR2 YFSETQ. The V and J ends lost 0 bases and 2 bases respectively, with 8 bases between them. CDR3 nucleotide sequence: TGCGCCAGCAGCTTGGGAGGGCAGCAAGAGACCCAGTACTTC. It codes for CASSLGGQQETQYF.

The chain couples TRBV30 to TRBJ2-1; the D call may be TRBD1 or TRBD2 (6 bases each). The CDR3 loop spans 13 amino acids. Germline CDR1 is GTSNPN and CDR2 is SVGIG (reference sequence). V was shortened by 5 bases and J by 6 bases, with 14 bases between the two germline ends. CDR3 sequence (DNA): TGTGCCTGGCGTAGCTGGGGGGCCAATGAGCAGTTCTTC. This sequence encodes CAWRSWGANEQFF.

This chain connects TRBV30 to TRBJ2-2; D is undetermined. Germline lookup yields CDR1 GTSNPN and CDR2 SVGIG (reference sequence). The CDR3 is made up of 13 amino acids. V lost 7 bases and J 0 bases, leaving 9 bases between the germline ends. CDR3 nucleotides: TGTGCCTCGGCGAGAACGAACACCGGGGAGCTGTTTTTT. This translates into CASARTNTGELFF.

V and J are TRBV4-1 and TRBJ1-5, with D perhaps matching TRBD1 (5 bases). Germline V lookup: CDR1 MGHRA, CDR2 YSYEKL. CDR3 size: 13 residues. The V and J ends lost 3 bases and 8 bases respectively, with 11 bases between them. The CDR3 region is CASSQGVLEPQHF. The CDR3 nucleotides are TGCGCCAGCAGCCAGGGGGTTCTTGAGCCCCAGCATTTT.

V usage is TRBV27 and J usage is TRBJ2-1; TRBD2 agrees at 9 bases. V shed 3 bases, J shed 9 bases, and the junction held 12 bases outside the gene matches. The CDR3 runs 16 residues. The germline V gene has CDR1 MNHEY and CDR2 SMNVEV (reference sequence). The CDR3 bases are TGTGCCAGCAGTTTCCTAGCGGGAAGGCTCCTCCGTGAGCAGTTCTTC. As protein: CASSFLAGRLLREQFF.

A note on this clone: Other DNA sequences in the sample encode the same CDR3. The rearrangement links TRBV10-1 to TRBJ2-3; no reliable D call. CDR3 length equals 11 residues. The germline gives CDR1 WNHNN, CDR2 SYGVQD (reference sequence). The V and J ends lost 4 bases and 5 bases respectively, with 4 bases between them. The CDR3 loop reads CASSVGDTQYF. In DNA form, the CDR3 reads TGCGCCAGCAGTGTCGGAGATACGCAGTATTTT.

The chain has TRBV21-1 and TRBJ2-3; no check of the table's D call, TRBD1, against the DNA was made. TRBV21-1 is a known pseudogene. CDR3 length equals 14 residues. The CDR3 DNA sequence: TGTGCCAGCAGCAGGGCAGGGTTCACAGATACGCAGTATTTT. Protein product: CASSRAGFTDTQYF.

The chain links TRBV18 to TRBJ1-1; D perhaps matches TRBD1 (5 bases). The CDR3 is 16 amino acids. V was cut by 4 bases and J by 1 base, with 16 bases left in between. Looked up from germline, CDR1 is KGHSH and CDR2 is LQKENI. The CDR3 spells CASSRSAPGGNTEAFF. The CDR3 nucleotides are TGTGCCAGCTCACGATCCGCCCCCGGGGGGAACACTGAAGCTTTCTTT.

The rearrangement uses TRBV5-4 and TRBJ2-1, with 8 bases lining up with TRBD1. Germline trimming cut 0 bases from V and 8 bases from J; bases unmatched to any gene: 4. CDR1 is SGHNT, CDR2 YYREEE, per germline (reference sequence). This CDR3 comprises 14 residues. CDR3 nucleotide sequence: TGTGCCAGCAGCTTGGCCGACAGGGGCCATGAGCAGTTCTTC. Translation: CASSLADRGHEQFF.

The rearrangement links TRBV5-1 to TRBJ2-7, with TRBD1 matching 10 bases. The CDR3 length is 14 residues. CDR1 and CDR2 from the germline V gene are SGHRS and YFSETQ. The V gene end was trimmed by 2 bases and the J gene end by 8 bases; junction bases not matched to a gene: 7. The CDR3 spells CASSFGTGEVQQYF. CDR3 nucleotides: TGCGCCAGCAGCTTCGGGACAGGGGAGGTTCAGCAGTACTTC. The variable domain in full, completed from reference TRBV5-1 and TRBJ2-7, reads KAGVTQTPRYLIKTRGQQVTLSCSPISGHRSVSWYQQTPGQGLQFLFEYFSETQRNKGNFPGRFSGRQFSNSRSEMNVSTLELGDSALYLCASSFGTGEVQQYFGPGTRLTVT.

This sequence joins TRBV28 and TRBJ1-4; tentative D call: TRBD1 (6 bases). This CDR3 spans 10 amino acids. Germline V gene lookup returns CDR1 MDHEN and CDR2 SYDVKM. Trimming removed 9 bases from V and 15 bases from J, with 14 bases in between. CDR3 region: CASSGGGMFF. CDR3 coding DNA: TGTGCCAGTTCTGGGGGGGGCATGTTTTTT.

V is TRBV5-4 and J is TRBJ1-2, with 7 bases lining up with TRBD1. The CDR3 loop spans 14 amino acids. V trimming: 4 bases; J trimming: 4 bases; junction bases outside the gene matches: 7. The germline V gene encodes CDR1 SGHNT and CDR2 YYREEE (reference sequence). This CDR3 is CASSIPGQTYGYTF. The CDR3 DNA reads TGTGCCAGCAGCATCCCGGGACAGACCTATGGCTACACCTTC.

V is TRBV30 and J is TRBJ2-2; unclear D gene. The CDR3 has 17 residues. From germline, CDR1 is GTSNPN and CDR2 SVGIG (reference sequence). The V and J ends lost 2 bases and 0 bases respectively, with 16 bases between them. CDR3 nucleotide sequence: TGTGCCTGGAGTTTATTAGGGCGGTTCGCGAACACCGGGGAGCTGTTTTTT. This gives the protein CAWSLLGRFANTGELFF.

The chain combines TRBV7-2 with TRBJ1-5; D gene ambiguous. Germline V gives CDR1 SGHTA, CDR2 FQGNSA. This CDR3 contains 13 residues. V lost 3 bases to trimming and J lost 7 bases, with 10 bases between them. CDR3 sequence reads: CASSFGGVQPQHF. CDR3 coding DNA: TGTGCCAGCAGCTTTGGAGGAGTCCAGCCCCAGCATTTT.

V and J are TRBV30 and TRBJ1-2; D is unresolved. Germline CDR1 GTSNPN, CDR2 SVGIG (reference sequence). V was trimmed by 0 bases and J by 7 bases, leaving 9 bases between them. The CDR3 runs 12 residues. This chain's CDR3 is CAWSVALVGYTF. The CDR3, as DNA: TGTGCCTGGAGTGTGGCGTTGGTTGGCTACACCTTC.

The CDR3 is CASSIGRRTYNEQFF. The CDR3 bases are TGTGCCAGCAGTATCGGGAGAAGGACCTACAATGAGCAGTTCTTC. The chain has TRBV6-6 and TRBJ2-1; D possibly corresponds to TRBD2 (6 bases). V shed 5 bases and J shed 2 bases, with 13 bases lying between them. Germline-derived CDR1 and CDR2 are MNHNY and SVGAGI (reference sequence). The CDR3 is made up of 15 amino acids.